Presented here are 10 T cell receptor beta chains from one specimen sequenced in a study of shared clonotypes between healthy human individuals. Generated by immunoSEQ multiplex PCR, the TCRdb table keeps only in-frame clones and is missing some. The sample lists about 1 million clones, around 78% occurring once. Sequenced sample: memory CD4+ T cells from PBMCs. Subset here: CD45RA-negative fraction. Receptors originate from a man aged 18-30 years in good health. Some clones in this sample may be carry-over from other donors' samples.

The rearrangement uses TRBV23-1 and TRBJ2-1; perhaps TRBD1 as D (6 bases). TRBV23-1 is annotated as an ORF whose role is uncertain. The CDR3 runs 19 residues. Trimming pared 6 bases from V and 4 bases from J, leaving 28 bases between. The CDR3 reads CASSRPTIPGQVQYNEQFF. CDR3 DNA: TGCGCCAGCAGCCGGCCAACAATACCGGGACAAGTCCAATACAATGAGCAGTTCTTC.

As to this clone: This CDR3 is also generated by other DNA sequences in the sample. The CDR3, as DNA: TGTGCCAGCAGCTTAAGCGGGAACACTGAAGCTTTCTTT. Its protein product is CASSLSGNTEAFF. The genes are TRBV7-3 and TRBJ1-1; D not resolved. Germline-derived CDR1 and CDR2 are SGHTA and FQGTGA. The CDR3 runs 13 residues. Deletions cut 1 base from V and 1 base from J, with 4 bases between.

The V gene is TRBV29-1, the J gene TRBJ2-7; TRBD1 or TRBD2 may be the D gene (5 bases each). The CDR3 is 15 amino acids. CDR1 and CDR2 (germline): SQVTM, ANQGSEA. V was shortened by 7 bases and J by 2 bases, with 21 bases between the two germline ends. CDR3 sequence reads: CSAGSRGSGPYEQYF. The CDR3 bases are TGCAGCGCCGGATCACGGGGCAGTGGACCCTACGAGCAGTACTTC.

The chain uses TRBV27 and TRBJ2-5; D perhaps matches TRBD2 (5 bases). This CDR3 is 14 amino acids long. The germline gives CDR1 MNHEY, CDR2 SMNVEV (reference sequence). V gave up 5 bases and J gave up 4 bases, with 14 bases separating them. CDR3 bases: TGTGCCAGCAGTCCCACTAGGTCTATAGAGACCCAGTACTTC. This encodes CASSPTRSIETQYF.

On this clone: This sample includes further DNA sequences coding for the same CDR3. The gene calls are TRBV7-3 and TRBJ2-3; 8 nucleotides match TRBD2. The CDR3 totals 15 residues. J was trimmed by 1 base and V by 5 bases; bases with no gene match: 5. Germline V gives CDR1 SGHTA, CDR2 FQGTGA. CDR3 in amino acids: CASSRTSGRTDTQYF. As DNA, the CDR3 is TGTGCCAGCAGCCGTACTAGCGGACGCACAGATACGCAGTATTTT.

The chain couples TRBV5-1 to TRBJ1-4; D gene uncertain. This CDR3 has 14 amino acids. Germline values: CDR1 SGHRS, CDR2 YFSETQ. V lost 6 bases and J lost 6, with 15 bases in between. The CDR3 nucleotides read TGCGCCAGCACCCCCGGGTATTCGGATGAAAAACTGTTTTTT. It yields the protein CASTPGYSDEKLFF.

The V and J genes are TRBV25-1 and TRBJ1-5, with 8 bases lining up with TRBD1. V lost 8 bases and J lost 9; bases outside the gene matches: 6. CDR3 length: 12 amino acids. Germline V CDR1 and CDR2: MGHDK, SYGVNS. The CDR3 loop is CASGSGTGPQHF. The CDR3 nucleotides read TGTGCCAGCGGGTCCGGGACAGGGCCCCAGCATTTT.

This clone was seen more than once but under ten times. This chain links TRBV10-2 with TRBJ2-1; D remains unclear. The germline V gene has CDR1 WSHSY and CDR2 SAAADI. The CDR3 is 13 residues long. Trimming removed 5 bases from V and 0 bases from J, with 5 bases in between. The DNA of the CDR3 is TGCGCCAGCAGTCCCAGCTCCTACAATGAGCAGTTCTTC. This gives the protein CASSPSSYNEQFF.

This clone was counted a single time. The chain couples TRBV5-6 to TRBJ2-7; 7 bases fit TRBD2. Germline trimming cut 0 bases from V and 2 bases from J; bases unmatched to any gene: 5. Looked up from germline, CDR1 is SGHDT and CDR2 is YYEEEE. This CDR3 has 15 amino acids. The CDR3 DNA sequence: TGTGCCAGCAGCTTGGGTCTAGCGGCCACCTACGAGCAGTACTTC. Encoded protein: CASSLGLAATYEQYF.

This chain joins TRBV7-2 and TRBJ1-2; D remains unclear. V was clipped by 3 bases and J by 1 base, with 6 bases between them. The germline CDR1 and CDR2 sequences are SGHTA and FQGNSA. The CDR3 has 13 amino acids. CDR3 nucleotides: TGTGCCAGCAGCTTCGACATTAACTATGGCTACACCTTC. It specifies CASSFDINYGYTF.